This T cell receptor (beta chain) was identified during a study of T cells in Graves' hyperthyroidism and ophthalmopathy. RNA transcripts served as the template for amplifying TCR beta CDR3 regions. When the TCR CDR3 underwent first-round RT-PCR, the HTBI primer set was used. TCRdb recomputed calls from the multiplex PCR reads with MiXCR, one row per CDR3 protein. The sample holds 45,000 to 75,000 distinct CDR3 sequences, less than 50% seen once. Between the trimmed V and J ends, which lost 0 bases and 10 bases, there was a span of 14 bases. CDR1 and CDR2 (germline): SGHNT, YYREEE (reference sequence). This CDR3 is built from 14 residues. Clinical Activity Scores of at least 3, NOSPECS grades of at least 4 and durations under 3 months characterized ophthalmopathy patients. Diagnoses rested on clinical symptoms, serum thyroxine and TRAb, thyroid ultrasound and orbital computed tomography.

This TCR was recovered from a woman in her 30s with Graves' ophthalmopathy. The specimen was blood. V gene TRBV5-4 combines with J gene TRBJ2-1; no definite D call. The CDR3 DNA is TGTGCCAGCAGCTTGGAGGACCCAATGAGGGAGCAGTTCTTC. Its translation is CASSLEDPMREQFF. Variable domain in full (rest from reference TRBV5-4 and TRBJ2-1): ETGVTQSPTHLIKTRGQQVTLRCSSQSGHNTVSWYQQALGQGPQFIFQYYREEENGRGNFPPRFSGLQFPNYSSELNVNALELDDSALYLCASSLEDPMREQFFGPGTRLTVL.